This TCR beta chain comes out of a study of T cell responses to AZD1222 COVID-19 vaccine. Profiled with immunoSEQ multiplex PCR; TCRdb holds only in-frame clones, not every one. The table shows around 160,000 clones, with 75% to 90% occurring only once. Looked up from germline, CDR1 is SGHRS and CDR2 is YFSETQ. V trimming: 4 bases; J trimming: 4 bases; junction bases outside the gene matches: 5. This CDR3 contains 14 residues. The rearrangement uses TRBV5-1 and TRBJ2-5; 9 bases are a match to TRBD1. This sequence originates from an adult in good health. This specimen consisted of peripheral blood, obtained on day 0 of MenACWY control vaccination. The CDR3 loop is CASSGQGRGETQYF. The DNA for the CDR3 is TGCGCCAGCAGCGGACAGGGGAGGGGAGAGACCCAGTACTTC.